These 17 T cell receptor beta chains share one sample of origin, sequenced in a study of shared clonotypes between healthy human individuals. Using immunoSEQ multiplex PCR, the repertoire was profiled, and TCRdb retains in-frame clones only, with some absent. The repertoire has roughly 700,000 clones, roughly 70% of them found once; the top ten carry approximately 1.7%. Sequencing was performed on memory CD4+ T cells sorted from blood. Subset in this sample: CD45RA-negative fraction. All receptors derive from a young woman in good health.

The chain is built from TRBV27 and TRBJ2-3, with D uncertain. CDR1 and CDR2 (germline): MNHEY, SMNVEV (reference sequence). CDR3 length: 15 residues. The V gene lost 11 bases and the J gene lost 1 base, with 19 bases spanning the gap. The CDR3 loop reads CASQFRRRRTDTQYF. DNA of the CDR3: TGTGCCTCTCAATTCCGTAGGCGCCGCACAGATACGCAGTATTTT.

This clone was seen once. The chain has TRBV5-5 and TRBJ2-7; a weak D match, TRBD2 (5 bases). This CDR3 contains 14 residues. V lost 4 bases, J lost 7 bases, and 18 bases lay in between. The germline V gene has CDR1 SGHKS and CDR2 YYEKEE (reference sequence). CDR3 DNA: TGTGCCAGCAGCCTGTATGACCGGGAAAGGGAGCAGTACTTC. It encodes CASSLYDREREQYF.

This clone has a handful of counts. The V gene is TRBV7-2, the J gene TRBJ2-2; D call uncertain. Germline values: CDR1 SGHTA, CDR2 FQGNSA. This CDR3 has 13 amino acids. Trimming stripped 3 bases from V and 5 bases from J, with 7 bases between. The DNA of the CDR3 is TGTGCCAGCAGCTTTTATCAAACCGGGGAGCTGTTTTTT. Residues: CASSFYQTGELFF.

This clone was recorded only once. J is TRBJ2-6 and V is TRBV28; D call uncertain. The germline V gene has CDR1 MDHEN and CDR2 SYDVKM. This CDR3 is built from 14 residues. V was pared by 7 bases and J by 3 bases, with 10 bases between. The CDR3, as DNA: TGTGCCAGCATGGAGTTCGGTGGGGCCAACGTCCTGACTTTC. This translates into CASMEFGGANVLTF.

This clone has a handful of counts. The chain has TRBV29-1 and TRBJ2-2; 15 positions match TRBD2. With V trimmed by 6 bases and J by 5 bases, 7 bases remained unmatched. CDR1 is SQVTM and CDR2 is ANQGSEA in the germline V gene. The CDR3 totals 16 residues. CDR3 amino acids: CSVRGLAGGGTGELFF. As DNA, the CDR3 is TGCAGCGTCAGAGGACTAGCGGGAGGGGGAACCGGGGAGCTGTTTTTT.

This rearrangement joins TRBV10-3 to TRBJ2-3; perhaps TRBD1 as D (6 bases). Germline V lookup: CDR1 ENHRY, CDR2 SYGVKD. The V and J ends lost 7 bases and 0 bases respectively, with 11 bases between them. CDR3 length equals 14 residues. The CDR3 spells CAIKPGHSTDTQYF. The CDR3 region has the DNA TGTGCCATCAAACCGGGACACAGCACAGATACGCAGTATTTT.

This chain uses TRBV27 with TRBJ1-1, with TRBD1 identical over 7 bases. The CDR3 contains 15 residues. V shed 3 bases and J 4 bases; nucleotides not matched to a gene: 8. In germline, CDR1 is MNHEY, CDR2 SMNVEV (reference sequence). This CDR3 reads CASSLVGGAFTEAFF. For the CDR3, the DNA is TGTGCCAGCAGTTTGGTAGGGGGCGCATTCACTGAAGCTTTCTTT.

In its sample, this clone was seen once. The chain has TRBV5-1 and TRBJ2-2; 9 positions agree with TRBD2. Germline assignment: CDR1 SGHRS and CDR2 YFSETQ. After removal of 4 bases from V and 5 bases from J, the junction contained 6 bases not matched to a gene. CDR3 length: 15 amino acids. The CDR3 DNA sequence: TGCGCCAGCAGCGAGGGACTAGCTGGAACCGGGGAGCTGTTTTTT. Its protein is CASSEGLAGTGELFF.

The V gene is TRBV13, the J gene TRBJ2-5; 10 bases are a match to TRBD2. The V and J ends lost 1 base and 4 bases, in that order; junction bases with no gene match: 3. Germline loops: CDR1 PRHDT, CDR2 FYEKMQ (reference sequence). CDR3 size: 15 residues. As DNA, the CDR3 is TGTGCCAGCAGCTTAGAGAGACTAGCGGGAGAGACCCAGTACTTC. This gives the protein CASSLERLAGETQYF.

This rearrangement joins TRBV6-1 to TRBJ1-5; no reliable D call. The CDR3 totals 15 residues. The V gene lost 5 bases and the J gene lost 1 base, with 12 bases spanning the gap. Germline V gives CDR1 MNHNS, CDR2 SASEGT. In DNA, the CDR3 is TGTGCCAGCAGTAATATGGGTGGGAGCAATCAGCCCCAGCATTTT. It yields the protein CASSNMGGSNQPQHF.

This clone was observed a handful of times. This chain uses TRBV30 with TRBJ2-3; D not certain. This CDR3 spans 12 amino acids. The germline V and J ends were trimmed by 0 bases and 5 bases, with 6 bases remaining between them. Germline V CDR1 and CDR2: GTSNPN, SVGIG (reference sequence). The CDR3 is CAWSVRRDTQYF. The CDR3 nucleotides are TGTGCCTGGAGTGTACGGAGAGATACGCAGTATTTT.

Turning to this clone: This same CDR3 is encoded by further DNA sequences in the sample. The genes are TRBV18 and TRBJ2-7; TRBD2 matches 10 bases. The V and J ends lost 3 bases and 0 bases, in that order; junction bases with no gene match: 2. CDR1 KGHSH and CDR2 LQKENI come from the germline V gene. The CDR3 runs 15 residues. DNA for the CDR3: TGTGCCAGCTCACCTCCTAGCGGGAGCTCCTACGAGCAGTACTTC. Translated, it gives CASSPPSGSSYEQYF.

In DNA, the CDR3 is TGTGCCATCACCTCCCCCCGGGAGGTAGGGCAGTACTTC. It is translated as CAITSPREVGQYF. This chain uses TRBV10-3 with TRBJ2-7; 7 bases line up with TRBD2. After removal of 7 bases from V and 9 bases from J, the junction contained 12 bases not matched to a gene. CDR1 is ENHRY, CDR2 SYGVKD, per germline. The CDR3 runs 13 residues.

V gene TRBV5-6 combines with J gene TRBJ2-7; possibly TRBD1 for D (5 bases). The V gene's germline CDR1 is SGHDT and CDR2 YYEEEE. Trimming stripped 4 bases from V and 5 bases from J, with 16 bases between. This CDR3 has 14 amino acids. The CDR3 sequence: CASSRAGQRNEQYF. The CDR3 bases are TGTGCCAGCAGCAGGGCAGGGCAAAGGAACGAGCAGTACTTC.

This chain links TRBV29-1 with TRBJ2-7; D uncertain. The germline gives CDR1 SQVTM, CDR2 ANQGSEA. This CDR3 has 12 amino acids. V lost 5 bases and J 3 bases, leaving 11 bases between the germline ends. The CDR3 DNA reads TGCAGCGTTCGAGAATCAGGCTACGAGCAGTACTTC. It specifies CSVRESGYEQYF.

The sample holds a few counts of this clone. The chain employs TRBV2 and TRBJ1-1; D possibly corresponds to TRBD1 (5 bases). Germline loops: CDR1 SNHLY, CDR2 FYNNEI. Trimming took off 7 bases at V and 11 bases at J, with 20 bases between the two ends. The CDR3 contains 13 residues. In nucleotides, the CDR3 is TGTGCCAGCACCGCCGCACGCGGGGCGGGGGCTTTCTTT. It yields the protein CASTAARGAGAFF. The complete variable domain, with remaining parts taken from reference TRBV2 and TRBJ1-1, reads EPEVTQTPSHQVTQMGQEVILRCVPISNHLYFYWYRQILGQKVEFLVSFYNNEISEKSEIFDDQFSVERPDGSNFTLKIRSTKLEDSAMYFCASTAARGAGAFFGQGTRLTVV.

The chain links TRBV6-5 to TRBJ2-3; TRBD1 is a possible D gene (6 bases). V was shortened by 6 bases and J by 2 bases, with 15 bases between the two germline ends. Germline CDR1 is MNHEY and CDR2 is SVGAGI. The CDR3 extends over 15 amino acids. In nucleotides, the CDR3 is TGTGCCAGCAGCAAGCGAGGGGGAGCCACAGATACGCAGTATTTT. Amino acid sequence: CASSKRGGATDTQYF.